The clone carrying this TCR beta chain was seen more than once but under ten times. Repertoires were generated with immunoSEQ multiplex PCR, while TCRdb's copy carries only in-frame clones and drops some. The profile shows 45,000 to 65,000 clones, around 90% of them singletons. These data are taken from a study of OX40 agonist ivuxolimab in advanced cancers. CDR1 and CDR2 from the germline V gene are SGHTA and FQGNSA. The CDR3 is 13 residues long. Trimming shortened V by 3 bases and J by 4 bases, and 9 bases separated the two germline ends. The material was CD4+ or CD8+ T cells sorted from blood, obtained in a trial of the OX40 agonist ivuxolimab. This receptor was obtained from an adult with an advanced solid tumor such as melanoma, head and neck, liver or kidney cancer. The J gene is TRBJ1-2, the V gene TRBV7-2, with unresolved D. CDR3 DNA: TGTGCCAGCAGCTTCGGAGTTGGCTATGGCTACACCTTC. Translated, it gives CASSFGVGYGYTF.